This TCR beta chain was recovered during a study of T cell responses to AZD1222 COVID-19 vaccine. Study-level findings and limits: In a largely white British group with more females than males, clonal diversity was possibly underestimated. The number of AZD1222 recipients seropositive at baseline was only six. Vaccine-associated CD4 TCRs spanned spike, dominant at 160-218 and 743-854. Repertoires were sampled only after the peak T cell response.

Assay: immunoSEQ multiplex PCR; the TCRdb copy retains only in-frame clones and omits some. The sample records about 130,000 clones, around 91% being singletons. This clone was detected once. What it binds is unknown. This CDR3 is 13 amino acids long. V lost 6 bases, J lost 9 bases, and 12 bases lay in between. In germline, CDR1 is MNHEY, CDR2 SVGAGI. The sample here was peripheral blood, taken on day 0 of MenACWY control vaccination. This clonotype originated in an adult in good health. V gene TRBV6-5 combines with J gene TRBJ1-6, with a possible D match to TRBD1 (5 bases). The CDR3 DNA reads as TGTGCCAGCAGAACCGGGACCGGTTCACCCCTCCACTTT. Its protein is CASRTGTGSPLHF.